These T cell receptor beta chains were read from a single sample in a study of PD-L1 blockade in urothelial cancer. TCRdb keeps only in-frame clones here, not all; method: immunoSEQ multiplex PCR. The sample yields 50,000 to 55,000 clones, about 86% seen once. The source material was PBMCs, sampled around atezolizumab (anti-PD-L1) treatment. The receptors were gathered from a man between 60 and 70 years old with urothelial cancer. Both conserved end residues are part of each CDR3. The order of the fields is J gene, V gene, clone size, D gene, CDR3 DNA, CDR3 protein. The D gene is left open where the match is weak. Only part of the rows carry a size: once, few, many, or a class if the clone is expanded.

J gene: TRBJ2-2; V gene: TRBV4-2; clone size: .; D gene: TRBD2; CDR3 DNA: TGTGCCAGCAGCCAAGAAAGTCAACTAGCGGGAACCACCGGGGAGCTGTTTTTT; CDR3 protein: CASSQESQLAGTTGELFF
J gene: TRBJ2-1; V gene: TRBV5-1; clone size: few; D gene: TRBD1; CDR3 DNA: TGCGCCAGCAGCCGCTGGGACAGACGAGAAACCTACAATGAGCAGTTCTTC; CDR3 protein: CASSRWDRRETYNEQFF
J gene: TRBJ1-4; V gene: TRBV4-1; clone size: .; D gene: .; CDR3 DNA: TGCGCCAGCAGCCGCAGCGTATATGAAAAACTGTTTTTT; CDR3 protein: CASSRSVYEKLFF
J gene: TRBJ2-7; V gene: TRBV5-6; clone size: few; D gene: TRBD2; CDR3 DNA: TGTGCCAGCAGCTCTAAACTAGCGGCCTACGAGCAGTACTTC; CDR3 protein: CASSSKLAAYEQYF
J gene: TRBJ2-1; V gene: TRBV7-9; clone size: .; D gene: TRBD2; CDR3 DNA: TGTGCCAGCAGCCCGGGGGCTAGCGGGGGGATGAGCTCCTACAATGAGCAGTTCTTC; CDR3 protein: CASSPGASGGMSSYNEQFF
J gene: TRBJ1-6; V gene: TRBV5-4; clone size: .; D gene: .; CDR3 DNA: TGTGCCAGCAGCAACCGGGACACGGATTCACCCCTCCACTTT; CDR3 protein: CASSNRDTDSPLHF
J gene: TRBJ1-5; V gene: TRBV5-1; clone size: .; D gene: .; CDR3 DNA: TGCGCCAGCAGCTTGGACGGGGTGGGGCCCCAGCATTTT; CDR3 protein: CASSLDGVGPQHF
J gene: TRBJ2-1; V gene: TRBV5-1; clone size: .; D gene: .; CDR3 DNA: TGCGCCAGCAGCGACGGACAGACCTACAATGAGCAGTTCTTC; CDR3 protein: CASSDGQTYNEQFF
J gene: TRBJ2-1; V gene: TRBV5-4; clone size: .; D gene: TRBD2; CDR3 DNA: TGTGCCAGCAGCCCCGTGGGACTAGCGGGAGGTGAGCAGTTCTTC; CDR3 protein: CASSPVGLAGGEQFF
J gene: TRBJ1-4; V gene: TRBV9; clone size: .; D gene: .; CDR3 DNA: TGTGCCAGCAGCCCTCCGAGCAGGGGTAATGAAAAACTGTTTTTT; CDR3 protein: CASSPPSRGNEKLFF
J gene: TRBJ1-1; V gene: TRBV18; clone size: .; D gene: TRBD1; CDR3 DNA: TGTGCCAGCTCACCAGCCCTTATTACAGGGGGCGGGAACACTGAAGCTTTCTTT; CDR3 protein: CASSPALITGGGNTEAFF
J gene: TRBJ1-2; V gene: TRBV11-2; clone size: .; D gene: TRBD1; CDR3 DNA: TGTGCCAGCAGCCGGGACAGAAACTATGGCTACACCTTC; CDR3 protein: CASSRDRNYGYTF
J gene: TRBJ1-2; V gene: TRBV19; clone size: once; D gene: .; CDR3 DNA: TGTGCCAGTAGGACCAGGGGATCCTATGGCTACACCTTC; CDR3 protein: CASRTRGSYGYTF
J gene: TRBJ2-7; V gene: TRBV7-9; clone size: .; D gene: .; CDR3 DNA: TGTGCCAGCAACCCAGGGGCAGGGTCCTACGAGCAGTACTTC; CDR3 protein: CASNPGAGSYEQYF
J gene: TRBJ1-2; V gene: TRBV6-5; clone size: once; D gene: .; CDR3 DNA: TGTGCCAGCAGTTACTCGGCCAGAAACTATGGCTACACCTTC; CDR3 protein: CASSYSARNYGYTF
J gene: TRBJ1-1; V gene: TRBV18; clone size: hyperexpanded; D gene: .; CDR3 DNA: TGTGCCAGCTCACCCTCGCCTGGGCTCACTGAAGCTTTCTTT; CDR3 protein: CASSPSPGLTEAFF
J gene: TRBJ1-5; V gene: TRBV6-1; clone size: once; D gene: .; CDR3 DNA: TGTGCCAGCAGTGTCCTAGTGAATAGCAATCAGCCCCAGCATTTT; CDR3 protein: CASSVLVNSNQPQHF
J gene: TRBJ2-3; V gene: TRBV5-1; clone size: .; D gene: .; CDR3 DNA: TGCGCCAGCAGCGCCTTGACAGTAATTCGCACAGATACGCAGTATTTT; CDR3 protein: CASSALTVIRTDTQYF
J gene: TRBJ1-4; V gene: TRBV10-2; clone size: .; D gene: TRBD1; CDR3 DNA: TGCGCCAGCGTTCAGTCCGGGACAGGGGATCTAAGTGGAGAAAAACTGTTTTTT; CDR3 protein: CASVQSGTGDLSGEKLFF
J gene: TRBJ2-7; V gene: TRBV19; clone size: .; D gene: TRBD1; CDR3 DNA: TGTGCCACCGGGGACAGGAACTACGAGCAGTACTTC; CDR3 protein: CATGDRNYEQYF
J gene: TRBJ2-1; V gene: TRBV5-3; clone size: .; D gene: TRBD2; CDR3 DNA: TGTGCCAGAAGCTTGTGTGAAGCGGGAGGTCGGGTTCCCTACAATGAGCAGTTCTTC; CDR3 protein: CARSLCEAGGRVPYNEQFF
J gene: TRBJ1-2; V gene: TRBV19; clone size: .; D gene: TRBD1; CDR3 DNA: TGTGCCAGTCGTCCGGGACAGGGACAAAACTATGGCTACACCTTC; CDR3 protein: CASRPGQGQNYGYTF
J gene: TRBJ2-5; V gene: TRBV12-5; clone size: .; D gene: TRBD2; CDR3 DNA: TGTGCTAGTGGACCGACGGGAGGGGGAGAGACCCAGTACTTC; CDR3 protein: CASGPTGGGETQYF
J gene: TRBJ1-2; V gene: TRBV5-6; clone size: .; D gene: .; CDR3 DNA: TGTGCCAGCAGCATTAGGGGTTCGTGGGGCTACACCTTC; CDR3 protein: CASSIRGSWGYTF
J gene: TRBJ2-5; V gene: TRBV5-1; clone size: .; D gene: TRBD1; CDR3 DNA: TGCGCCAGCAGCTTCGGGGACAGTCAAGAGACCCAGTACTTC; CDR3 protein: CASSFGDSQETQYF
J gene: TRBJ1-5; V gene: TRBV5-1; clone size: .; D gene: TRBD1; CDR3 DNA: TGCGCCAGCAGCCAAGGACAGGGAATCGAGCCCCAGCATTTT; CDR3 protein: CASSQGQGIEPQHF
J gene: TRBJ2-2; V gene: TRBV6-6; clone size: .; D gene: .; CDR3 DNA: TGTGCCAGCAGTACTGGGAGTACCGGGGAGCTGTTTTTT; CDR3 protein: CASSTGSTGELFF
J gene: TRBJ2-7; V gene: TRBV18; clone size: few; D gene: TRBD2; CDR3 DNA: TGTGCCAGCTCACCTTCAGCGGGAGAAGGCTACGAGCAGTACTTC; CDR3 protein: CASSPSAGEGYEQYF
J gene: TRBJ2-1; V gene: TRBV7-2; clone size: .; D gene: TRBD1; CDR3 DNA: TGTGCCAGCAGCCGACCGGGACAGGGGTTTCATGAGCAGTTCTTC; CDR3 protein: CASSRPGQGFHEQFF
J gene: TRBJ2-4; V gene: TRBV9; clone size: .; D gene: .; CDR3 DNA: TGTGCCAGCAGCCCCAGGAAAGGGGCGGGAACAAGCATATTGTACTTC; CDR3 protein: CASSPRKGAGTSILYF
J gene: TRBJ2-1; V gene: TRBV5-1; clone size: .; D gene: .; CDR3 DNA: TGCGCCAGCAGGCCGCTTGGGGCTAGCGACTACAATGAGCAGTTCTTC; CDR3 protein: CASRPLGASDYNEQFF
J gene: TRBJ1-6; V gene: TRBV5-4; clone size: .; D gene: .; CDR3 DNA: TGTGCCAGCAGTAGTTCGCCAGGGGTCAATTCACCCCTCCACTTT; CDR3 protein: CASSSSPGVNSPLHF
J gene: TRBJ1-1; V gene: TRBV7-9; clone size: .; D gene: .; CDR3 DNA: TGTGCCAGCAGCTTTCAGGGAGGCACTGAAGCTTTCTTT; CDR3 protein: CASSFQGGTEAFF
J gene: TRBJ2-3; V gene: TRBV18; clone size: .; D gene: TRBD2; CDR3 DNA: TGTGCCAGCTCACCGAGAAAGCCGGGACTAGCGGTCCCCACAGATACGCAGTATTTT; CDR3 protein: CASSPRKPGLAVPTDTQYF
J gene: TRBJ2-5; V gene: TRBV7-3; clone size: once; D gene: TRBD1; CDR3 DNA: TGTGCCAGTAGGGACAGGGGGGTTGAGGTGACCCAGTACTTC; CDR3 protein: CASRDRGVEVTQYF
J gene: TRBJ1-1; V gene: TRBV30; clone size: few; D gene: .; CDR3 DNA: TGTGCCTGGAAAACAGGACTGAACACTGAAGCTTTCTTT; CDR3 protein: CAWKTGLNTEAFF
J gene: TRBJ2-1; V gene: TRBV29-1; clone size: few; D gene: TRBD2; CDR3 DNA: TGCAGCGTTGAACGCGGGAGCTCCTACAATGAGCAGTTCTTC; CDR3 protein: CSVERGSSYNEQFF
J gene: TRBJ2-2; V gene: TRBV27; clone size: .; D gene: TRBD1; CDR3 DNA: TGTGCCAGCGGGTCCCGGGACAGGGGGTCAGTTCCCGGGGAGCTGTTTTTT; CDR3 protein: CASGSRDRGSVPGELFF
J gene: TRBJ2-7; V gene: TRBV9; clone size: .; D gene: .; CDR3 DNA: TGTGCCAGCAGCGTAGATCCAGCGCTAAGCTCCTACGAGCAGTACTTC; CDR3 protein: CASSVDPALSSYEQYF
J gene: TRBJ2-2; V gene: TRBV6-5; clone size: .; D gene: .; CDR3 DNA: TGTGCCAGCAGTTACTCTGGGGCGGCCACCGGGGAGCTGTTTTTT; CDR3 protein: CASSYSGAATGELFF
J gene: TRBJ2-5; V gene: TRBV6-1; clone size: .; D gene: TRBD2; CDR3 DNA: TGTGCCAGCAGTTTAGCGGGAGGGCCTTGGGAGACCCAGTACTTC; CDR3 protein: CASSLAGGPWETQYF